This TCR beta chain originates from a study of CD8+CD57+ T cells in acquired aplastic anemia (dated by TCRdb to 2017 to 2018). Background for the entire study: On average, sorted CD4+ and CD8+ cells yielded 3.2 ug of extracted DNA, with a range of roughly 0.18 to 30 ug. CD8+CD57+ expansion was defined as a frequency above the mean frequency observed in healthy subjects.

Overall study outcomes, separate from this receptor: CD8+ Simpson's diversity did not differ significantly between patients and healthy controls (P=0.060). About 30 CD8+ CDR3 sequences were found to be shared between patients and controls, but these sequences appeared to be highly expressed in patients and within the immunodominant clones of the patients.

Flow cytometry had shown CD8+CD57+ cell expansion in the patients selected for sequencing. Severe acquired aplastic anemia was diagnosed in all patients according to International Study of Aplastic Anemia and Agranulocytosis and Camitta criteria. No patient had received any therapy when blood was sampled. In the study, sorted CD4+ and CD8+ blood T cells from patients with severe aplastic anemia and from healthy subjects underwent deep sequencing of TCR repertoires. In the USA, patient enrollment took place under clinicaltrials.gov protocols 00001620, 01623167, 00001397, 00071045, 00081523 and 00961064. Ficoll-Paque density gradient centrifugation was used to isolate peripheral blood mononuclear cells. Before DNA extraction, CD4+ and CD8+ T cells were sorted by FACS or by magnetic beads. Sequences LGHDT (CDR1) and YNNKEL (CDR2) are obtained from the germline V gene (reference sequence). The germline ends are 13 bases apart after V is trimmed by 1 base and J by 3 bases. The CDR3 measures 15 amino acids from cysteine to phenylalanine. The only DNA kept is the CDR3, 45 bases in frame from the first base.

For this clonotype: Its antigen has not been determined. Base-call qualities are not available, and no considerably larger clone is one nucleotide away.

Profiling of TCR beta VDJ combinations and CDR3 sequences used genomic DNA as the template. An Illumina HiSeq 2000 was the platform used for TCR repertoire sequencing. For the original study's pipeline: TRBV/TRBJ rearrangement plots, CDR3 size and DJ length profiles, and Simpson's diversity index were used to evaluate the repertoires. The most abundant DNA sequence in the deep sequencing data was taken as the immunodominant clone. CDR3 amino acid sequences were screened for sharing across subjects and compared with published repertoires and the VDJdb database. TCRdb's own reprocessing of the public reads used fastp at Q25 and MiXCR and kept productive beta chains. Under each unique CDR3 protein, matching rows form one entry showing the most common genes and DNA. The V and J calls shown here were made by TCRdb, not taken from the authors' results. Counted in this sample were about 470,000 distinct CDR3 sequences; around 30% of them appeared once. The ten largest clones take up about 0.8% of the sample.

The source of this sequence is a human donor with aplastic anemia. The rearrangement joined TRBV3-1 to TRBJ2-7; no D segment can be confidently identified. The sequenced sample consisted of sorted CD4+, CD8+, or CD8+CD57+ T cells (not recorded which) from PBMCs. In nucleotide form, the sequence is TGTGCCAGCAGCCAAGGGGTTTTGGCAGGCTACGAGCAGTACTTC. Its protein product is CASSQGVLAGYEQYF.